The 17 T cell receptor beta chains presented below share a single source sample, sequenced in a study of cytomegalovirus exposure and HLA in healthy donors. Clones were sequenced by immunoSEQ multiplex PCR, and TCRdb holds only the in-frame ones, with some missing. Of tens of thousands of clones listed, roughly 95% are singletons. The material sequenced was PBMCs. Source of these receptors: a man between 18 and 35 years old in good health and CMV-seronegative.

The V and J genes are TRBV19 and TRBJ1-5; D call uncertain. This CDR3 has 16 residues. V lost 7 bases and J lost 3, with 19 bases in between. In germline, CDR1 is LNHDA, CDR2 SQIVND (reference sequence). The CDR3: CASISSGGYNNQPQHF. CDR3 bases: TGTGCCAGTATCTCATCAGGAGGGTACAACAATCAGCCCCAGCATTTT. Full variable domain (rest looked up from reference TRBV19 and TRBJ1-5): DGGITQSPKYLFRKEGQNVTLSCEQNLNHDAMYWYRQDPGQGLRLIYYSQIVNDFQKGDIAEGYSVSREKKESFPLTVTSAQKNPTAFYLCASISSGGYNNQPQHFGDGTRLSIL.

The chain uses TRBV11-3 and TRBJ2-2; weak D call: TRBD2 (6 bases). The CDR3 length is 16 residues. Germline V gene data show CDR1 as SGHNT and CDR2 as YENEEA. V lost 2 bases and J lost 4, with 14 bases in between. The CDR3 DNA follows: TGTGCCAGCAGCTTACTAACGGGAGCCGTCACCGGGGAGCTGTTTTTT. Protein: CASSLLTGAVTGELFF.

As for this clone: The DNA is left out, because the CDR3 cannot be placed on it with certainty; the CDR3 is given as TCRdb lists it. The chain joins TRBV5-1 to TRBJ1-2; TRBD1 is the table's D call, not checked against the DNA. The CDR3 is 16 residues long, ends included. Germline V gene sequence: CDR1 SGHRS, CDR2 YFSETQ. The CDR3 here is CASSFGSGTALSRYTF.

This clone appeared once. The chain uses TRBV30 and TRBJ1-5; 7 bases align to TRBD1. Germline V gene sequence: CDR1 GTSNPN, CDR2 SVGIG (reference sequence). V trimming: 2 bases; J trimming: 3 bases; junction bases outside the gene matches: 4. The CDR3 consists of 14 residues. DNA for the CDR3: TGTGCCTGGAGTACCGGGACAGTCAATCAGCCCCAGCATTTT. Its translation: CAWSTGTVNQPQHF.

This sequence joins TRBV9 and TRBJ2-1; a possible D gene is TRBD1 (6 bases). V lost 1 base and J 6 bases, leaving 14 bases between the germline ends. Germline lookup yields CDR1 SGDLS and CDR2 YYNGEE. This CDR3 contains 15 residues. CDR3 sequence: CASSVQGHRTNEQFF. As DNA, the CDR3 is TGTGCCAGCAGCGTACAGGGGCACCGCACCAATGAGCAGTTCTTC.

This chain joins TRBV20-1 and TRBJ2-5; D not resolved. The V and J ends lost 6 bases and 7 bases respectively, with 12 bases between them. The CDR3 loop spans 11 amino acids. Germline CDR1 is DFQATT and CDR2 is SNEGSKA (reference sequence). DNA for the CDR3: TGCAGTGCACCCCTTCAGGCGACCCAGTACTTC. This translates into CSAPLQATQYF.

The chain employs TRBV5-6 and TRBJ1-1; TRBD1 agrees at 7 bases. After removal of 0 bases from V and 0 bases from J, the junction contained 11 bases not matched to a gene. The CDR3 is 18 amino acids. The V gene's germline CDR1 is SGHDT and CDR2 YYEEEE. The CDR3 nucleotides read TGTGCCAGCAGCTTGGCCAAGGGCAGGGGGTCCATGAACACTGAAGCTTTCTTT. The encoded protein is CASSLAKGRGSMNTEAFF.

The rearrangement links TRBV27 to TRBJ1-3; 9 positions match TRBD1. The CDR3 runs to 16 residues. The ends lost 5 bases at V and 0 bases at J; junction bases unmatched: 5. Germline V CDR1 and CDR2: MNHEY, SMNVEV (reference sequence). This CDR3 is CASSPGTGNSGNTIYF. The CDR3 DNA sequence: TGTGCCAGCAGTCCCGGGACAGGGAACTCTGGAAACACCATATATTTT.

The CDR3 is CASRAGTSGNHEQFF. Here the CDR3 DNA reads TGTGCCAGCAGGGCCGGGACTAGCGGGAATCATGAGCAGTTCTTC. This rearrangement joins TRBV6-1 to TRBJ2-1; 13 bases agree with TRBD2. Per the germline V gene, CDR1 is MNHNS and CDR2 is SASEGT. V was pared by 6 bases and J by 8 bases, with 7 bases of the junction left unmatched. The CDR3 consists of 15 residues.

The chain combines TRBV29-1 with TRBJ2-7; D might be TRBD2 (5 bases). Trimming removed 7 bases at V and 0 bases at J, with 13 bases between. This CDR3 region has 13 residues. Germline CDR1 is SQVTM and CDR2 is ANQGSEA. The CDR3 DNA reads TGCAGCGCCACTCCCCGGGGCTCCTACGAGCAGTACTTC. Its protein product is CSATPRGSYEQYF.

The chain joins TRBV5-1 to TRBJ2-2, with TRBD2 matching 11 bases. CDR3 length: 16 amino acids. Germline V gene data show CDR1 as SGHRS and CDR2 as YFSETQ. Trimming took 4 bases from V and 0 from J; bases not matched to a gene: 2. CDR3 sequence (DNA): TGCGCCAGCAGCATACTAGCGGGGGCGAACACCGGGGAGCTGTTTTTT. As protein: CASSILAGANTGELFF.

The chain employs TRBV29-1 and TRBJ2-7, with D perhaps matching TRBD1 (6 bases). Germline CDR1 SQVTM, CDR2 ANQGSEA. V was pared by 5 bases and J by 2 bases, with 19 bases between. The CDR3 is 15 residues long. The CDR3 bases are TGCAGCGTTTCCCAGGGGACACATCTCACCTACGAGCAGTACTTC. It encodes CSVSQGTHLTYEQYF.

This chain links TRBV6-1 with TRBJ1-6; TRBD1 matches 9 bases. Germline CDR1 and CDR2: MNHNS and SASEGT. This CDR3 has 15 residues. The J segment lost 5 bases and the V segment lost 6 bases, leaving 5 bases of the junction unmatched. CDR3 loop: CASSPQGADNSPLHF. CDR3 DNA sequence: TGTGCCAGCAGCCCACAGGGGGCGGATAATTCACCCCTCCACTTT.

This sequence joins TRBV6-1 and TRBJ1-4; 8 bases fit TRBD1. The CDR3 runs 16 residues. V lost 4 bases and J lost 7; bases outside the gene matches: 11. The germline CDR1 and CDR2 sequences are MNHNS and SASEGT. CDR3 loop: CASSVTGGFSGEKLFF. DNA for the CDR3: TGTGCCAGCAGTGTAACAGGGGGTTTTTCGGGTGAAAAACTGTTTTTT.

The rearrangement joins TRBV19 to TRBJ1-5; 7 bases map to TRBD1. The V segment lost 3 bases and the J segment 0 bases; nucleotides outside the gene matches: 5. Germline V lookup: CDR1 LNHDA, CDR2 SQIVND (reference sequence). The CDR3 extends over 16 amino acids. The CDR3 sequence is CASSIRQGDSNQPQHF. The CDR3 DNA follows: TGTGCCAGTAGTATTCGACAGGGCGATAGCAATCAGCCCCAGCATTTT.

V and J are TRBV11-3 and TRBJ1-1, with 7 bases lining up with TRBD1. Looked up from germline, CDR1 is SGHNT and CDR2 is YENEEA. The CDR3 extends over 15 amino acids. Unmatched junction bases numbered 12, after V lost 0 bases and J lost 11 bases. The CDR3: CASSLDFRDSLRAFF. CDR3 nucleotide sequence: TGTGCCAGCAGCTTAGATTTCAGGGACAGTTTAAGGGCTTTCTTT. Drawing the rest from reference TRBV11-3 and TRBJ1-1, the complete variable domain is EAGVVQSPRYKIIEKKQPVAFWCNPISGHNTLYWYLQNLGQGPELLIRYENEEAVDDSQLPKDRFSAERLKGVDSTLKIQPAELGDSAVYLCASSLDFRDSLRAFFGQGTRLTVV.

For the CDR3, the DNA is TGTGCCAGCAGTTATGGGGGGGTGAACACTGAAGCTTTCTTT. Encoded protein: CASSYGGVNTEAFF. The rearrangement links TRBV6-5 to TRBJ1-1; TRBD1 might be the D (5 bases). Per germline, CDR1 MNHEY and CDR2 SVGAGI. V was pared by 3 bases and J by 0 bases, with 8 bases between. The length of the CDR3 is 14 residues.